Sequencing of this T cell receptor (beta chain) was carried out in a study of cytomegalovirus exposure and HLA in healthy donors. Overall study: Earlier findings included approximately 120 million unique TCR beta sequences obtained from about 180 million T cells.

Note on this clone: The antigen is unknown.

Regarding the study as a whole: Roughly uniform sequencing depth across donors was assumed, possibly incorrectly. Per a later analysis, 18,000 or so TCR beta sequences showed association with HLA alleles at 0.05 false discovery rate. Some V segments, TRBV6-2 and TRBV6-3 among them, were indistinguishable and were therefore excluded.

Primers included in the PCR were 60 Vbeta and 13 Jbeta primers. The repertoire was sequenced with immunoSEQ multiplex PCR; TCRdb's copy has only in-frame clones and lacks some. The table shows 200,000 to 250,000 clones, with approximately 82% occurring only once. This CDR3 spans 15 amino acids. Germline trimming cut 6 bases from V and 1 base from J; bases unmatched to any gene: 5. Germline V lookup: CDR1 WSHSY, CDR2 SAAADI. This clonotype originated in a woman aged 55 to 70 in good health and CMV-seropositive. The chain couples TRBV10-2 to TRBJ2-2; TRBD1 matches 7 bases. Sequencing used PBMCs. In DNA form, the CDR3 reads TGCGCCAGCAGCCAGGGACAGAAGAACACCGGGGAGCTGTTTTTT. This sequence encodes CASSQGQKNTGELFF.